These T cell receptor beta chains were read from a single sample in a study of blood T cells in healthy people across ages. MiXCR, applied by TCRdb to the 5' RACE reads, yields one record per CDR3 protein. This sample has over 950,000 distinct CDR3 sequences, with less than 45% found just once. The sample taken for sequencing was blood. These receptor sequences come from a man aged 18 to 30 in good health. Each CDR3 is given with its conserved first and last residue. Each record gives: CDR3 length, clone size, D gene, J gene, V gene, CDR3 protein, CDR3 DNA. D genes are given only for firm matches. Where a row states a size, it is once, few, many or the class of an expanded clone; other rows omit it.

14 - - TRBJ1-1 TRBV9 CASSVEGGNTEAFF TGTGCCAGCAGCGTAGAGGGCGGAAACACTGAAGCTTTCTTT
13 - - TRBJ1-1 TRBV18 CASSPMQNTEAFF TGTGCCAGCTCACCGATGCAGAACACTGAAGCTTTCTTT
15 - - TRBJ2-7 TRBV12-3/TRBV12-4 CASSTGGGLFYEQYF TGTGCCAGCAGCACAGGGGGGGGGCTCTTCTATGAGCAGTACTTC
16 few - TRBJ2-6 TRBV10-3 CAISESWGTGANVLTF TGTGCCATCAGTGAGTCTTGGGGAACTGGGGCCAACGTCCTGACTTTC
15 - - TRBJ1-1 TRBV12-5 CASGLDGAPTPEAFF TGTGCTAGTGGTTTGGATGGCGCCCCCACCCCTGAAGCTTTCTTT
15 once TRBD1 TRBJ1-1 TRBV11-2 CASSPSTGGNTEAFF TGTGCCAGCAGCCCCTCGACAGGGGGGAACACTGAAGCTTTCTTT
17 - - TRBJ2-5 TRBV7-9 CASSREQSIRTKETQYF TGTGCCAGCAGCCGCGAACAATCTATACGGACGAAAGAGACCCAGTACTTC
15 - - TRBJ2-1 TRBV6-2/TRBV6-3 CASSYVGGLYNEQFF TGTGCCAGCAGCTACGTCGGGGGATTATACAATGAGCAGTTCTTC
16 - - TRBJ2-1 TRBV24-1 CATSDLLGTTENEQFF TGTGCCACCAGTGATTTGCTAGGGACAACAGAGAATGAGCAGTTCTTC
14 - TRBD1 TRBJ2-1 TRBV4-3 CASSQGQGFNEQFF TGCGCCAGCAGCCAAGGACAGGGGTTCAATGAGCAGTTCTTC
17 few - TRBJ2-5 TRBV5-1 CASSLAMLTKGWETQYF TGCGCCAGCAGCTTGGCAATGTTGACAAAGGGTTGGGAGACCCAGTACTTC
16 - - TRBJ2-1 TRBV7-8 CASSFLQGGESNEQFF TGTGCCAGCAGCTTCCTCCAGGGGGGGGAGTCCAATGAGCAGTTCTTC
16 few TRBD1 TRBJ2-5 TRBV20-1 CSARVGQGAIGETQYF TGCAGTGCTAGAGTCGGACAGGGGGCTATCGGAGAGACCCAGTACTTC
12 many - TRBJ1-2 TRBV12-3/TRBV12-4 CASRINNYGYTF TGTGCCAGCAGGATAAATAACTATGGCTACACCTTC
8 - - TRBJ1-1 TRBV21-1 CNPRRAFF TGTAACCCCCGACGAGCTTTCTTT
15 few - TRBJ2-2 TRBV14 CASRALEQEPGELFF TGTGCCAGCAGGGCCCTAGAACAGGAACCCGGGGAGCTGTTTTTT
13 - - TRBJ2-6 TRBV20-1 CSAREAGANVLTF TGCAGTGCTAGGGAGGCTGGGGCCAACGTCCTGACTTTC
12 many - TRBJ2-7 TRBV7-2 CASSLDIYEQYF TGTGCCAGCAGCCTGGACATCTACGAGCAGTACTTC
16 few - TRBJ1-6 TRBV4-3 CASSQDGGSYNSPLHF TGCGCCAGCAGCCAAGATGGGGGCTCCTATAATTCACCCCTCCACTTT
13 few - TRBJ1-1 TRBV7-9 CASSLWRSPEAFF TGTGCCAGCAGCTTATGGCGAAGCCCCGAAGCTTTCTTT
15 once TRBD1 TRBJ1-2 TRBV27 CASSPMDRENYGYTF TGTGCCAGCAGTCCTATGGACAGGGAGAACTATGGCTACACCTTC
16 - TRBD1 TRBJ2-3 TRBV6-6 CASSYFRDRATDTQYF TGTGCCAGCAGTTACTTCAGGGACAGGGCAACAGATACGCAGTATTTT
14 many - TRBJ2-1 TRBV7-2 CASSLLGQGDEQFF TGTGCCAGCAGCTTACTGGGTCAAGGTGATGAGCAGTTCTTC
15 few TRBD2 TRBJ2-7 TRBV7-2 CASSLNSGGVYEQYF TGTGCCAGCAGCCTAAATAGCGGGGGGGTTTACGAGCAGTACTTC
16 few - TRBJ2-6 TRBV7-2 CASSSGTISGANVLTF TGTGCCAGCAGCTCAGGAACCATTTCTGGGGCCAACGTCCTGACTTTC
15 - - TRBJ2-5 TRBV18 CASSPTDPAQETQYF TGTGCCAGCTCCCCGACTGACCCGGCTCAAGAGACCCAGTACTTC
15 - - TRBJ1-4 TRBV4-1 CASSHLTERIEKLFF TGCGCCAGCAGCCATCTGACAGAGAGGATTGAAAAACTGTTTTTT
16 - TRBD1 TRBJ2-1 TRBV20-1 CSGVPAGTGSYNEQFF TGCAGTGGCGTTCCCGCGGGGACAGGGTCCTACAATGAGCAGTTCTTC
15 few - TRBJ2-3 TRBV16 CASSQSRASTDTQYF TGTGCCAGCAGCCAATCGCGGGCTAGCACAGATACGCAGTATTTT
13 - - TRBJ1-4 TRBV4-3 CASSQAGNEKLFF TGCGCCAGCAGCCAAGCAGGGAATGAAAAACTGTTTTTT
16 few TRBD1 TRBJ2-2 TRBV9 CASSGTGLGNTGELFF TGTGCCAGCAGCGGGACAGGGCTAGGAAACACCGGGGAGCTGTTTTTT
12 - - TRBJ2-3 TRBV7-2 CASSLVSLTQYF TGTGCCAGCAGCTTGGTTAGTCTAACGCAGTATTTT
17 few - TRBJ2-4 TRBV7-9 CASSLRSKDQMGNIQYF TGTGCCAGCAGCTTAAGATCGAAAGACCAAATGGGAAACATTCAGTACTTC
15 - TRBD2 TRBJ2-1 TRBV13 CASSRLAARGNEQFF TGTGCCAGCAGCAGACTAGCGGCAAGAGGAAATGAGCAGTTCTTC
16 - TRBD1 TRBJ2-3 TRBV24-1 CATSESGTGRQDTQYF TGTGCCACCAGTGAGTCCGGGACAGGGAGGCAAGATACGCAGTATTTT
16 few - TRBJ1-2 TRBV20-1 CSARDLAGTSWMGYTF TGCAGTGCTAGAGATCTGGCAGGGACCTCCTGGATGGGCTACACCTTC
19 - TRBD2 TRBJ2-1 TRBV3-1 CASSPTRTSGGASYNEQFF TGTGCCAGCAGCCCGACCCGAACTAGCGGGGGGGCCTCCTACAATGAGCAGTTCTTC
13 - - TRBJ2-1 TRBV5-1 CASSLLGGDEQFF TGCGCCAGCAGCTTGTTAGGTGGGGATGAGCAGTTCTTC
14 - - TRBJ1-2 TRBV20-1 CSASSFNSLDGYTF TGCAGTGCTAGCTCCTTTAATAGTTTGGATGGCTACACCTTC
15 - - TRBJ2-7 TRBV12-3/TRBV12-4 CASSLGPNSYNEQYF TGTGCCAGCAGTTTGGGCCCTAACTCCTACAATGAGCAGTACTTC
17 - TRBD2 TRBJ2-7 TRBV20-1 CSAPGLAGGPVYNEQYF TGCAGTGCGCCGGGACTAGCGGGGGGGCCGGTCTACAATGAGCAGTACTTC
12 - - TRBJ1-6 TRBV6-2/TRBV6-3 CASTSLNSPLHF TGTGCCAGCACCTCCTTAAATTCACCCCTCCACTTT
14 - - TRBJ2-1 TRBV12-3/TRBV12-4 CASTFPGGESEQFF TGTGCCAGCACCTTCCCCGGGGGCGAGAGTGAGCAGTTCTTC
17 many TRBD1 TRBJ2-3 TRBV6-5 CASSYSIWDRGTDTQYF TGTGCCAGCAGTTACTCGATCTGGGACAGGGGAACAGATACGCAGTATTTT
16 - TRBD2 TRBJ2-1 TRBV7-9 CASSLVTSGLYNEQFF TGTGCCAGCAGCTTAGTGACTAGCGGGTTATACAATGAGCAGTTCTTC
16 - - TRBJ2-1 TRBV3-1 CASSQVTCFSYNEQFF TGTGCCAGCAGCCAAGTGACATGTTTTTCCTACAATGAGCAGTTCTTC
14 few - TRBJ2-7 TRBV7-2 CASSLEHTTYEQYF TGTGCCAGCAGCTTAGAACATACTACCTACGAGCAGTACTTC
14 - - TRBJ1-4 TRBV18 CASSRGLLNEKLFF TGTGCCAGCTCACGGGGACTGCTTAATGAAAAACTGTTTTTT
17 - - TRBJ2-5 TRBV4-1 CASSQVDLLPAIGTQYF TGCGCCAGCAGCCAAGTGGATCTCCTGCCAGCCATAGGGACCCAGTACTTC
15 - - TRBJ2-1 TRBV6-5 CASRLTISSYNEQFF TGTGCCAGCAGACTGACGATTAGCTCCTACAATGAGCAGTTCTTC
15 few - TRBJ1-5 TRBV5-1 CASSPEDSRNQPQHF TGCGCCAGCAGCCCGGAGGACAGCCGCAATCAGCCCCAGCATTTT
17 - - TRBJ1-4 TRBV7-8 CAGSLARVGRGLEKLFF TGTGCCGGCAGCTTAGCGCGGGTGGGCAGGGGCCTCGAAAAACTGTTTTTT
14 - - TRBJ1-1 TRBV12-3/TRBV12-4 CASTTTAGGTEAFF TGTGCCAGCACCACGACGGCAGGCGGTACTGAAGCTTTCTTT
14 - - TRBJ2-3 TRBV6-5 CASMVKAGTDTQYF TGTGCCAGCATGGTAAAAGCAGGCACAGATACGCAGTATTTT
15 once TRBD2 TRBJ2-1 TRBV28 CASSQRAGGDNEQFF TGTGCCAGCAGTCAGAGAGCGGGGGGTGACAATGAGCAGTTCTTC